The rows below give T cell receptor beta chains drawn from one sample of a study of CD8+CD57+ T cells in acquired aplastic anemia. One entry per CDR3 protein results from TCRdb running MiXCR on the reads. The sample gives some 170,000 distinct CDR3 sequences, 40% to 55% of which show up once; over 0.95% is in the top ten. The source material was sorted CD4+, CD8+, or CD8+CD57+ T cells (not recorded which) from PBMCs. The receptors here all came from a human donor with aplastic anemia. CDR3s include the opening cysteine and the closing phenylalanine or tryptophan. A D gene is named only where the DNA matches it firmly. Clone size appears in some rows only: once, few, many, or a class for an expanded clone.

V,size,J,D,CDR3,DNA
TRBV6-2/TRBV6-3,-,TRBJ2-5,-,CASSYEGGPSETQYF,TGTGCCAGCAGTTACGAGGGGGGCCCGTCAGAGACCCAGTACTTC
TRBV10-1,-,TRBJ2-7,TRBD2,CASSEGLAGKYEQCF,TGCGCCAGCAGTGAGGGACTAGCGGGGAAATACGAGCAGTGCTTC
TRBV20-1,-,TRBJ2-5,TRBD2,CSARGFGLAGGGWETQYF,TGCAGTGCTAGAGGCTTTGGACTAGCGGGAGGAGGGTGGGAGACCCAGTACTTC
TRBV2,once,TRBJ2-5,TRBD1,CASSEIGTVRETQYF,TGTGCCAGCAGTGAAATTGGGACAGTTAGGGAGACCCAGTACTTC
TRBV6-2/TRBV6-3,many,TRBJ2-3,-,CASSYSWGRDTQYF,TGTGCCAGCAGTTACTCGTGGGGGCGGGATACGCAGTATTTT
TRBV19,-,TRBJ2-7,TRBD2,CASQREGSYEQYF,TGTGCCAGTCAGCGGGAGGGATCCTACGAGCAGTACTTC
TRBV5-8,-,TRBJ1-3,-,CASNLDRASGNTIYF,TGTGCCAGCAACCTAGACCGGGCTTCTGGAAACACCATATATTTT
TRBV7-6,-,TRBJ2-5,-,CASSLAAGETQYF,TGTGCCAGCAGCTTAGCGGCAGGGGAGACCCAGTACTTC
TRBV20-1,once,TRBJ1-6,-,CSARAQGRNSPLHF,TGCAGTGCTAGAGCTCAGGGTCGGAATTCACCCCTCCACTTT
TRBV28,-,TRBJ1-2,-,CASSLSPLYGYTF,TGTGCCAGCAGTTTGAGTCCCCTTTATGGCTACACCTTC
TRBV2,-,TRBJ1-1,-,CASIRGMSGRVAFF,TGTGCCAGCATAAGGGGAATGTCGGGACGAGTAGCTTTCTTT
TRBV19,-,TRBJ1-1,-,CASSIFLNTEAFF,TGTGCCAGTAGTATTTTCCTAAACACTGAAGCTTTCTTT
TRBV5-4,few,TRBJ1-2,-,CASSLDGGGYTF,TGTGCCAGCAGCTTGGATGGGGGTGGCTACACCTTC
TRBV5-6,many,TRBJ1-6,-,CASSPPPGRNSPLHF,TGTGCCAGCAGCCCCCCTCCAGGGCGAAATTCACCCCTCCACTTT
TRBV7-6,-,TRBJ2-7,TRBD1,CASSLQGVAYEQYF,TGTGCCAGCAGCTTACAGGGGGTCGCCTACGAGCAGTACTTC
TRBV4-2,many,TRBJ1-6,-,CASSQGRRRDLHF,TGTGCCAGCAGCCAAGGTAGGCGACGAGACCTCCACTTT
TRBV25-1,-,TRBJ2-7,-,CASSDRRYEQYF,TGTGCCAGCAGTGATCGGAGGTACGAGCAGTACTTC
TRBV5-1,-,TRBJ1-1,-,CASSLSGDFEDTEAFF,TGCGCCAGCAGCTTGTCGGGGGATTTCGAAGACACTGAAGCTTTCTTT
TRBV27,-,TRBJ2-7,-,CASSFGVGQSASYERYF,TGTGCCAGCAGTTTTGGAGTAGGACAATCAGCCTCCTACGAGCGGTACTTC
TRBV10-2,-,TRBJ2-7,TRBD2,CASSEASGGSRLGEQYF,TGCGCCAGCAGTGAGGCAAGCGGGGGGTCCCGGTTGGGGGAGCAGTACTTC
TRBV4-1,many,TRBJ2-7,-,CASSQDQVSSYEQYF,TGCGCCAGCAGCCAAGATCAAGTCAGCTCCTACGAGCAGTACTTC
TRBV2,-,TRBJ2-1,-,CASSRSGLSYNEQFF,TGTGCCAGCAGTAGAAGCGGGTTGTCCTACAATGAGCAGTTCTTC
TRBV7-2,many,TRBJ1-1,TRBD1,CASSPRQGWGTEAFF,TGTGCCAGCAGCCCCAGACAGGGTTGGGGCACTGAAGCTTTCTTT
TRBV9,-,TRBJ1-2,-,CASSVGQNYGYTF,TGTGCCAGCAGCGTAGGACAGAACTATGGCTACACCTTC
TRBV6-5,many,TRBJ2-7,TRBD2,CASSFGGGGAREQYF,TGTGCCAGCAGTTTTGGGGGCGGGGGGGCTCGCGAGCAGTACTTC
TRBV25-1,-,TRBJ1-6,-,CASSATGGGGSPLHF,TGTGCCAGCAGCGCCACCGGGGGGGGTGGTTCACCCCTCCACTTT
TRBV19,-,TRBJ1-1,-,CASIAGNTEAFF,TGTGCCAGTATCGCGGGGAACACTGAAGCTTTCTTT